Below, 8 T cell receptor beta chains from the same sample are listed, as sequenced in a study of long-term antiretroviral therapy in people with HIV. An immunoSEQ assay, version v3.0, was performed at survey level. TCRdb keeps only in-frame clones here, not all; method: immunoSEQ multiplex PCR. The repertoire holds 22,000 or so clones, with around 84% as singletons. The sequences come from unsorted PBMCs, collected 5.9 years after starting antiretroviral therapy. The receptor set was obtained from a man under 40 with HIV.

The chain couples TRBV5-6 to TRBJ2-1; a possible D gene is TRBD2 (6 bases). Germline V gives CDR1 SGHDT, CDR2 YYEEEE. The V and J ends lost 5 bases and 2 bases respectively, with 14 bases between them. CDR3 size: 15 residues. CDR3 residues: CASRAGTPPYNEQFF. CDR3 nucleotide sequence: TGTGCCAGCAGGGCCGGGACTCCTCCCTACAATGAGCAGTTCTTC.

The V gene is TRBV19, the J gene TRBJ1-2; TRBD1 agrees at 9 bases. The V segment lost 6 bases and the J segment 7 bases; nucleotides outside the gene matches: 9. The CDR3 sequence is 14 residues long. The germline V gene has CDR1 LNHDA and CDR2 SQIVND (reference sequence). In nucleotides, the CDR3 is TGTGCCAGTAGCCCCCTACAGGGGGCTAGTGGCTACACCTTC. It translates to CASSPLQGASGYTF. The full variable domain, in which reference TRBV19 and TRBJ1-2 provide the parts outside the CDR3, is DGGITQSPKYLFRKEGQNVTLSCEQNLNHDAMYWYRQDPGQGLRLIYYSQIVNDFQKGDIAEGYSVSREKKESFPLTVTSAQKNPTAFYLCASSPLQGASGYTFGSGTRLTVV.

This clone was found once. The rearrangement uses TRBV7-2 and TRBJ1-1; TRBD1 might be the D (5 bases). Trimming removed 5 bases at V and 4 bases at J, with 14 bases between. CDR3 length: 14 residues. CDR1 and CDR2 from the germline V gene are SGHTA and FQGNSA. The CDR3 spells CASSELQGGTEAFF. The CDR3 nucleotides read TGTGCCAGCAGCGAATTGCAGGGAGGCACTGAAGCTTTCTTT.

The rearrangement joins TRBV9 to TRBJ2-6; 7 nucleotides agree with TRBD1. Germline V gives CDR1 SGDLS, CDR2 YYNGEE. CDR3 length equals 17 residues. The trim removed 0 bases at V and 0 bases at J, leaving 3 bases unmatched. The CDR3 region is CASSVDPGGSGANVLTF. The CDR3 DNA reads TGTGCCAGCAGCGTAGATCCAGGGGGCTCTGGGGCCAACGTCCTGACTTTC. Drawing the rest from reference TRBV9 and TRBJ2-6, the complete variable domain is DSGVTQTPKHLITATGQRVTLRCSPRSGDLSVYWYQQSLDQGLQFLIQYYNGEERAKGNILERFSAQQFPDLHSELNLSSLELGDSALYFCASSVDPGGSGANVLTFGAGSRLTVL.

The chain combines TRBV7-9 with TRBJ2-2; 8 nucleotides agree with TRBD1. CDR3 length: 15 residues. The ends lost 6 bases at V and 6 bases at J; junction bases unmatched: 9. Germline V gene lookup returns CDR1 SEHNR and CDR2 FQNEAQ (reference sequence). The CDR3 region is CASRPRTGSAGELFF. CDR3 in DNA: TGTGCCAGCAGACCTAGGACAGGGTCGGCCGGGGAGCTGTTTTTT.

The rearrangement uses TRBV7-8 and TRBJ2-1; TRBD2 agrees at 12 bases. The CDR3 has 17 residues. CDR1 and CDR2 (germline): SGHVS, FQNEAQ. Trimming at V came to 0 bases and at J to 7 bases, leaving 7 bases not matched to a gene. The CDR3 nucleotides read TGTGCCAGCAGCTTAGCTAGACTAGCGGGAGCAGTGAATGAGCAGTTCTTC. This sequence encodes CASSLARLAGAVNEQFF.

The CDR3 protein is CASSVGGVGYTF. The DNA of the CDR3 is TGTGCCAGCAGTGTAGGTGGGGTTGGCTACACCTTC. V is TRBV2 and J is TRBJ1-2; no clear D gene. CDR3 length: 12 residues. V lost 4 bases to trimming and J lost 7 bases, with 10 bases between them. CDR1 and CDR2 (germline): SNHLY, FYNNEI.

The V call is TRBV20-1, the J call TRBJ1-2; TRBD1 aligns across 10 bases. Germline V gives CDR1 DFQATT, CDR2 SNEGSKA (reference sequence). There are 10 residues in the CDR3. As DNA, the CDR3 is TGCAGGGGACAGGGGTACGGCTACACCTTC. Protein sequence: CRGQGYGYTF.